The 10 T cell receptor beta chains below were found in one sample sequenced in a study of blood T cell repertoires in COVID-19. Method: immunoSEQ multiplex PCR; TCRdb's copy keeps in-frame clones and lacks some. The table records 450,000 to 500,000 clones, about nine tenths of them present only once. The sequenced sample was PBMCs or T cells enriched from blood (not recorded which). The receptors originated from a woman aged 18-29 years who had recovered from COVID-19.

The chain couples TRBV6-5 to TRBJ1-6, with D tentatively TRBD1 (5 bases). Germline values: CDR1 MNHEY, CDR2 SVGAGI. CDR3 length: 14 amino acids. Trimming pared 8 bases from V and 5 bases from J, leaving 13 bases between. This CDR3 reads CASVDRANNSPLHF. The CDR3 DNA is TGTGCCAGCGTCGACAGAGCCAATAATTCACCCCTCCACTTT.

The V gene is TRBV9, the J gene TRBJ2-2; TRBD1 might be the D (6 bases). The ends were cut back, 4 bases at V and 4 bases at J, with 8 bases in the middle. The length of the CDR3 is 13 residues. Germline V gives CDR1 SGDLS, CDR2 YYNGEE. The CDR3, as DNA: TGTGCCAGCAGCTTACAGGGCACCGGGGAGCTGTTTTTT. Amino acid sequence: CASSLQGTGELFF.

The genes are TRBV27 and TRBJ2-7; 11 nucleotides agree with TRBD2. This CDR3 has 19 amino acids. Per germline, CDR1 MNHEY and CDR2 SMNVEV (reference sequence). Losses at the gene ends were 4 bases for V and 6 bases for J; bases not matched to a gene: 20. The CDR3 coding sequence is TGTGCCAGCAGTTCCGACTACGGGCTAGCGGGGGGAGGCCTGAGCGAGCAGTACTTC. Translating gives CASSSDYGLAGGGLSEQYF.

The J gene is TRBJ1-1, the V gene TRBV7-9, with 7 bases identical to TRBD1. The germline V gene encodes CDR1 SEHNR and CDR2 FQNEAQ (reference sequence). The CDR3 extends over 15 amino acids. The trim removed 5 bases at V and 1 base at J, leaving 7 bases unmatched. This CDR3 reads CASSLRGLENTEAFF. DNA of the CDR3: TGTGCCAGCAGCCTGAGGGGGCTGGAGAACACTGAAGCTTTCTTT.

V gene TRBV4-2 combines with J gene TRBJ2-2; TRBD2 agrees at 12 bases. J lost 5 bases, V lost 2 bases, and 9 bases had no gene match. This CDR3 region has 18 residues. Germline CDR1 LGHNA, CDR2 YNFKEQ. CDR3 sequence reads: CASSQSPLGLAGTGELFF. CDR3 DNA sequence: TGTGCCAGCAGCCAATCCCCCTTAGGACTAGCGGGAACCGGGGAGCTGTTTTTT.

This clone appeared once. V usage is TRBV30 and J usage is TRBJ1-5, with unresolved D. V gave up 0 bases and J gave up 4 bases, with 13 bases separating them. Germline CDR1 GTSNPN, CDR2 SVGIG (reference sequence). The CDR3 has 15 residues. The CDR3 region is CAWSVAGNDNQPQHF. In DNA, the CDR3 is TGTGCCTGGAGTGTAGCCGGGAATGATAATCAGCCCCAGCATTTT.

The V call is TRBV19, the J call TRBJ1-4; the D gene is possibly TRBD1 (6 bases). The V and J ends lost 6 bases and 15 bases respectively, with 23 bases between them. Germline CDR1 and CDR2: LNHDA and SQIVND (reference sequence). There are 14 residues in the CDR3. Here the CDR3 DNA reads TGTGCCAGTAGCTGGGGGATCAGCAGGGGAACGGTGTTTTTT. Its protein product is CASSWGISRGTVFF.

V gene TRBV28 combines with J gene TRBJ1-2; tentatively, D is TRBD1 (5 bases). The germline V and J ends were trimmed by 8 bases and 2 bases, with 18 bases remaining between them. This CDR3 contains 15 residues. The germline CDR1 and CDR2 sequences are MDHEN and SYDVKM. The CDR3 spells CASYEPAGGNYGYTF. In nucleotides, the CDR3 is TGTGCCAGCTATGAACCCGCGGGGGGGAACTATGGCTACACCTTC.

V and J are TRBV7-2 and TRBJ2-2; D perhaps matches TRBD1 (6 bases). From germline, CDR1 is SGHTA and CDR2 FQGNSA. The CDR3 loop spans 15 amino acids. V was clipped by 3 bases and J by 4 bases, with 12 bases between them. In DNA form, the CDR3 reads TGTGCCAGCAGCTTGACAGGTTTGGGCACCGGGGAGCTGTTTTTT. Its translation is CASSLTGLGTGELFF. Based on the CDR3 plus reference TRBV7-2 and TRBJ2-2, the full variable domain is GAGVSQSPSNKVTEKGKDVELRCDPISGHTALYWYRQSLGQGLEFLIYFQGNSAPDKSGLPSDRFSAERTGGSVSTLTIQRTQQEDSAVYLCASSLTGLGTGELFFGEGSRLTVL.

V gene TRBV19 combines with J gene TRBJ1-1; D possibly corresponds to TRBD1 (6 bases). The CDR3 contains 14 residues. From germline, CDR1 is LNHDA and CDR2 SQIVND (reference sequence). V was pared by 5 bases and J by 5 bases, with 15 bases between. The CDR3 sequence is CASSLMGGRTEAFF. The CDR3 DNA sequence: TGTGCCAGTAGTCTCATGGGGGGGCGGACTGAAGCTTTCTTT.